These 25 T cell receptor beta chains share one sample of origin, sequenced in a study of OX40 agonist ivuxolimab in advanced cancers. Libraries were prepared by immunoSEQ multiplex PCR; TCRdb keeps only in-frame clonotypes and omits some of them. The sample includes more than 55,000 clones, approximately 85% of them seen just once. The source material was CD4+ or CD8+ T cells sorted from blood, sampled in a trial of the OX40 agonist ivuxolimab. These receptors came from an adult with an advanced solid tumor such as melanoma, head and neck, liver or kidney cancer.

The chain links TRBV6-5 to TRBJ2-1; TRBD2 matches at 8 bases. The CDR3 totals 15 residues. The germline gives CDR1 MNHEY, CDR2 SVGAGI. Trimming removed 6 bases from V and 8 bases from J; junction bases left unmatched: 12. CDR3 sequence: CASRRRGGRLDEQFF. In nucleotides, the CDR3 is TGTGCCAGCAGGCGGCGCGGGGGGCGTTTGGATGAGCAGTTCTTC.

The CDR3 DNA sequence: TGTGCCAGCAGTCGGCAGGGGGCCTACTATGGCTACACCTTC. This sequence encodes CASSRQGAYYGYTF. The chain is built from TRBV6-5 and TRBJ1-2, with 8 bases fitting TRBD1. CDR1 MNHEY and CDR2 SVGAGI come from the germline V gene. With 5 bases clipped from V and 3 bases from J, the junction kept 5 bases outside the gene matches. This CDR3 contains 14 residues.

The gene calls are TRBV10-1 and TRBJ1-1; 9 nucleotides align to TRBD1. CDR3 length: 14 amino acids. V dropped 5 bases and J dropped 1; count of bases not matched to a gene: 2. The germline gives CDR1 WNHNN, CDR2 SYGVQD (reference sequence). DNA of the CDR3: TGCGCCAGCAGTCTGGACAGGGGGAACACTGAAGCTTTCTTT. Its protein product is CASSLDRGNTEAFF.

This chain uses TRBV5-4 with TRBJ2-5; a weak D match, TRBD2 (5 bases). V was pared by 2 bases and J by 2 bases, with 13 bases between. The CDR3 is 15 amino acids. Germline CDR1 is SGHNT and CDR2 is YYREEE (reference sequence). The CDR3 loop is CASSFGRALQETQYF. CDR3 sequence (DNA): TGTGCCAGCAGCTTTGGGCGGGCGCTACAAGAGACCCAGTACTTC. Full variable domain (rest looked up from reference TRBV5-4 and TRBJ2-5): ETGVTQSPTHLIKTRGQQVTLRCSSQSGHNTVSWYQQALGQGPQFIFQYYREEENGRGNFPPRFSGLQFPNYSSELNVNALELDDSALYLCASSFGRALQETQYFGPGTRLLVL.

V is TRBV6-5 and J is TRBJ1-5; 8 bases are a match to TRBD1. Germline V gene sequence: CDR1 MNHEY, CDR2 SVGAGI. The CDR3 length is 14 residues. Trimming cost V 6 bases and J 6 bases; bases outside gene matches: 7. DNA for the CDR3: TGTGCCAGCAGCGAAGACAGGGGAGGTCAGCCCCAGCATTTT. Amino acid sequence: CASSEDRGGQPQHF.

In DNA form, the CDR3 reads TGTGCCAGCAGACTAGGGGGACCGCCGAACACTGAAGCTTTCTTT. Protein product: CASRLGGPPNTEAFF. V and J are TRBV6-1 and TRBJ1-1, with a weak D call TRBD1 (6 bases). CDR1 and CDR2 from the germline V gene are MNHNS and SASEGT. The CDR3 contains 15 residues. Trimming pared 6 bases from V and 1 base from J, leaving 15 bases between.

The chain carries TRBV7-9 and TRBJ2-3; tentatively, D is TRBD1 (5 bases). Trimming shortened V by 1 base and J by 2 bases, and 10 bases separated the two germline ends. The CDR3 spans 15 residues. From germline, CDR1 is SEHNR and CDR2 FQNEAQ (reference sequence). The CDR3 reads CASSLGQGPTDTQYF. In DNA, the CDR3 is TGTGCCAGCAGCTTAGGGCAGGGCCCCACAGATACGCAGTATTTT.

The rearrangement uses TRBV6-5 and TRBJ1-5; no clear D gene. The V gene lost 4 bases and the J gene lost 16 bases, with 20 bases spanning the gap. There are 13 residues in the CDR3. Germline V gene lookup returns CDR1 MNHEY and CDR2 SVGAGI. The CDR3 DNA follows: TGTGCCAGCAGTTGGGGAACGGGAAGGAATCTCCATTTT. This sequence encodes CASSWGTGRNLHF.

The chain combines TRBV18 with TRBJ1-2; TRBD1 might be the D (6 bases). The ends were cut back, 2 bases at V and 2 bases at J, with 15 bases in the middle. Germline CDR1 KGHSH, CDR2 LQKENI. The CDR3 extends over 16 amino acids. CDR3 DNA sequence: TGTGCCAGCTCACCAGGTCCGGGACACGAGAACTATGGCTACACCTTC. This translates into CASSPGPGHENYGYTF.

The V gene is TRBV10-1, the J gene TRBJ2-1; 7 bases line up with TRBD2. The V gene's germline CDR1 is WNHNN and CDR2 SYGVQD (reference sequence). The CDR3 runs 12 residues. Trimming removed 8 bases from V and 5 bases from J; junction bases left unmatched: 3. The CDR3 here is CASARGDNEQFF. The DNA for the CDR3 is TGCGCCAGCGCACGGGGGGACAATGAGCAGTTCTTC.

This chain links TRBV5-8 with TRBJ1-2; D is ambiguous. V was cut by 0 bases and J by 4 bases, with 7 bases left in between. In germline, CDR1 is SGHTS, CDR2 YDEGEE. This CDR3 comprises 13 residues. The CDR3 DNA follows: TGTGCCAGCAGCTTGGTTAAACTCTATGGCTACACCTTC. Amino acid sequence: CASSLVKLYGYTF.

The J gene is TRBJ1-1, the V gene TRBV6-5; D is uncertain. V was pared by 6 bases and J by 0 bases, with 11 bases between. Looked up from germline, CDR1 is MNHEY and CDR2 is SVGAGI. This CDR3 is 14 amino acids long. CDR3 residues: CASRNSGLNTEAFF. The CDR3 DNA is TGTGCCAGCAGGAACTCGGGGTTGAACACTGAAGCTTTCTTT.

The V and J genes are TRBV7-9 and TRBJ2-5; a weak D match, TRBD2 (5 bases). V lost 1 base and J 0 bases, leaving 9 bases between the germline ends. CDR1 and CDR2 (germline): SEHNR, FQNEAQ (reference sequence). This CDR3 has 15 residues. CDR3 sequence reads: CASSLGTDYQETQYF. CDR3 bases: TGTGCCAGCAGCTTAGGAACGGACTACCAAGAGACCCAGTACTTC.

The gene calls are TRBV29-1 and TRBJ2-1, with 10 positions matching TRBD2. Germline CDR1 reads SQVTM; CDR2 reads ANQGSEA. CDR3 size: 13 residues. V lost 4 bases to trimming and J lost 7 bases; unmatched junction nucleotides: 4. The chain's CDR3 is CSVVGTSVNEQFF. CDR3 sequence (DNA): TGCAGCGTTGTGGGGACTAGCGTTAATGAGCAGTTCTTC.

The rearrangement links TRBV5-1 to TRBJ2-3; D not certain. Germline assignment: CDR1 SGHRS and CDR2 YFSETQ. The V gene lost 0 bases and the J gene lost 2 bases, with 13 bases spanning the gap. This CDR3 region has 16 residues. The DNA of the CDR3 is TGCGCCAGCAGCTTGGCCGCCGGACCAACCACAGATACGCAGTATTTT. Protein sequence: CASSLAAGPTTDTQYF. The full variable domain, completed using reference TRBV5-1 and TRBJ2-3, is KAGVTQTPRYLIKTRGQQVTLSCSPISGHRSVSWYQQTPGQGLQFLFEYFSETQRNKGNFPGRFSGRQFSNSRSEMNVSTLELGDSALYLCASSLAAGPTTDTQYFGPGTRLTVL.

The rearrangement uses TRBV27 and TRBJ1-2, with TRBD1 matching over 7 bases. V dropped 5 bases and J dropped 5; count of bases not matched to a gene: 23. CDR1 is MNHEY and CDR2 is SMNVEV in the germline V gene (reference sequence). This CDR3 spans 19 amino acids. CDR3 protein: CASSPRSYTTGTEGYGYTF. As DNA, the CDR3 is TGTGCCAGCAGTCCACGCTCTTATACCACCGGGACAGAGGGTTATGGCTACACCTTC.

The V gene is TRBV14, the J gene TRBJ1-1; no firm D call. V dropped 6 bases and J dropped 7 bases, with 21 bases sitting between them. The CDR3 runs to 15 residues. Germline CDR1 SGHDN, CDR2 FVKESK. The CDR3 loop reads CASSPYATVSFEAFF. DNA for the CDR3: TGTGCCAGCAGTCCCTACGCCACAGTATCCTTTGAAGCTTTCTTT.

The chain uses TRBV4-3 and TRBJ2-1; D possibly corresponds to TRBD2 (5 bases). The germline gives CDR1 LGHNA, CDR2 YSLEER. This CDR3 comprises 14 residues. Deletions cut 1 base from V and 6 bases from J, with 10 bases between. The CDR3: CASSQGAGLNEQFF. CDR3 nucleotides: TGCGCCAGCAGCCAAGGGGCCGGACTCAATGAGCAGTTCTTC.

The chain links TRBV27 to TRBJ1-5, with D tentatively TRBD1 (5 bases). The germline V gene has CDR1 MNHEY and CDR2 SMNVEV (reference sequence). CDR3 length equals 14 residues. Trimming shortened V by 1 base and J by 1 base, and 5 bases separated the two germline ends. The CDR3 spells CASSLWGSNQPQHF. The CDR3 nucleotides read TGTGCCAGCAGTTTATGGGGGAGCAATCAGCCCCAGCATTTT.

This clone showed up just once. The chain has TRBV6-5 and TRBJ1-5; D is perhaps TRBD1 (6 bases). The CDR3 sequence is 14 residues long. V was trimmed by 7 bases and J by 7 bases, leaving 17 bases between them. CDR1 MNHEY and CDR2 SVGAGI come from the germline V gene. CDR3 nucleotides: TGTGCCAGCATGCCCCCGGGGGCCTGGCAGCCCCAGCATTTT. This sequence encodes CASMPPGAWQPQHF.

The chain couples TRBV15 to TRBJ2-4; 7 bases agree with TRBD2. The junction had 13 bases not matched to a gene; V was cut back by 3 bases and J by 5 bases. Germline V lookup: CDR1 LNHNV, CDR2 YYDKDF (reference sequence). This CDR3 has 17 residues. The CDR3: CATSRSGMGRAQNIQYF. In DNA, the CDR3 is TGTGCCACCAGCAGGTCCGGGATGGGGAGGGCCCAAAACATTCAGTACTTC.

The genes are TRBV7-9 and TRBJ1-6; 9 positions match TRBD1. Germline trimming cut 5 bases from V and 14 bases from J; bases unmatched to any gene: 7. This CDR3 is 13 amino acids long. Germline-derived CDR1 and CDR2 are SEHNR and FQNEAQ (reference sequence). The CDR3 loop is CASSLRQGGALHF. The CDR3 nucleotides are TGTGCCAGCAGCCTAAGACAGGGGGGAGCCCTCCACTTT. The whole variable domain, filled in from reference TRBV7-9 and TRBJ1-6, reads DTGVSQNPRHKITKRGQNVTFRCDPISEHNRLYWYRQTLGQGPEFLTYFQNEAQLEKSRLLSDRFSAERPKGSFSTLEIQRTEQGDSAMYLCASSLRQGGALHFGNGTRLTVT.

V gene TRBV9 combines with J gene TRBJ2-2; TRBD2 aligns across 10 bases. The CDR3 spans 17 residues. Germline CDR1 and CDR2: SGDLS and YYNGEE. Trimming at V came to 3 bases and at J to 1 base, leaving 6 bases not matched to a gene. DNA for the CDR3: TGTGCCAGCAGCGCCAAACCTAGCGGGGGGAACACCGGGGAGCTGTTTTTT. This encodes CASSAKPSGGNTGELFF.

The V and J genes are TRBV15 and TRBJ1-1, with 8 bases lining up with TRBD1. This CDR3 has 15 amino acids. Germline-derived CDR1 and CDR2 are LNHNV and YYDKDF (reference sequence). Germline trimming cut 0 bases from V and 4 bases from J; bases unmatched to any gene: 4. This CDR3 is CATSREPQGVTEAFF. CDR3 sequence (DNA): TGTGCCACCAGCAGAGAGCCACAGGGGGTCACTGAAGCTTTCTTT.

This chain joins TRBV5-1 and TRBJ1-1; D possibly corresponds to TRBD1 (5 bases). Germline lookup yields CDR1 SGHRS and CDR2 YFSETQ. The CDR3 totals 16 residues. V lost 1 base and J 3 bases, leaving 16 bases between the germline ends. The CDR3 region has the DNA TGCGCCAGCAGCTTGAGCCAGGGAAGGACCTACACTGAAGCTTTCTTT. This gives the protein CASSLSQGRTYTEAFF.